The rows below give T cell receptor beta chains drawn from one sample of a study of CD8 T cells in Susac syndrome. In TCRdb, the immunoSEQ multiplex PCR reads were re-called with MiXCR into one record per CDR3 protein. The sample lists 150,000 to 200,000 distinct CDR3 sequences; around 93% were seen once. The sample was CD4+ T cells from PBMCs. These receptor sequences come from a human donor with multiple sclerosis. Both conserved end residues are part of each CDR3. The order of the fields is D gene, clone size, J gene, V gene, CDR3 protein, CDR3 DNA. A D gene is named only where the DNA matches it firmly. Size tells how often a clone was seen (once, few, many) or the class of an expanded clone, and some rows leave it out.

>NA|NA|TRBJ1-3|TRBV12-3/TRBV12-4
CASRTGQYLIDSGNTIYF
TGTGCCAGCAGGACCGGACAGTACCTTATCGACTCTGGAAACACCATATATTTT
>NA|once|TRBJ1-2|TRBV3-1
CASTQSELNYGYTF
TGTGCCAGCACACAATCGGAACTCAACTATGGCTACACCTTC
>TRBD1|once|TRBJ2-2|TRBV7-2
CASSLAGTGVGELFF
TGTGCCAGCAGCTTAGCCGGGACAGGGGTCGGGGAGCTGTTTTTT
>NA|NA|TRBJ1-1|TRBV20-1
CSARGGAYTEAFF
TGCAGTGCTAGAGGGGGGGCTTACACTGAAGCTTTCTTT
>NA|NA|TRBJ1-3|TRBV10-3
CASRGSGTPENTIYF
TGTGCCTCCAGGGGATCGGGGACCCCTGAAAACACCATATATTTT
>NA|NA|TRBJ2-4|TRBV7-9
CASSHPPDVGIGIQYF
TGTGCCAGCAGCCATCCCCCGGACGTAGGGATAGGCATTCAGTACTTC
>NA|NA|TRBJ1-5|TRBV7-8
CASREAAGYNQPQHF
TGTGCCAGCAGAGAAGCCGCCGGATACAATCAGCCCCAGCATTTT
>TRBD1|NA|TRBJ1-3|TRBV2
CASSGQVLLGNTIYF
TGTGCCAGCAGCGGACAGGTACTCCTCGGAAACACCATATATTTT
>TRBD1|NA|TRBJ1-3|TRBV12-3/TRBV12-4
CASSLIQGARNTIYF
TGTGCCAGCAGTTTAATCCAGGGGGCTAGAAACACCATATATTTT
>NA|NA|TRBJ1-2|TRBV29-1
CSVTMHGSNYGYTF
TGCAGCGTCACCATGCACGGTTCTAACTATGGCTACACCTTC
>TRBD1|NA|TRBJ2-3|TRBV24-1
CATSDLQGTDTQYF
TGTGCCACCAGTGACCTACAGGGGACAGATACGCAGTATTTT
>NA|NA|TRBJ2-3|TRBV21-1
CASTLYRTGDSSTDTQYF
TGTGCCAGCACCTTATACCGGACAGGGGACTCTAGCACAGATACGCAGTATTTT
>NA|NA|TRBJ2-2|TRBV7-3
CASSPRQGPGELFF
TGCGCCAGCAGCCCACGGCAGGGTCCCGGGGAGCTGTTTTTT
>TRBD1|NA|TRBJ1-1|TRBV9
CASSTRDREEAFF
TGTGCCAGCAGCACCCGGGACAGGGAAGAAGCTTTCTTT
>TRBD2|NA|TRBJ2-7|TRBV6-1
CASSPNGGGGSYEQYF
TGTGCCAGCAGCCCAAACGGTGGGGGGGGCTCCTACGAGCAGTACTTC
>NA|NA|TRBJ1-2|TRBV28
CASSLGRNYGYTF
TGTGCCAGCAGTTTAGGCCGGAACTATGGCTACACCTTC
>TRBD2|NA|TRBJ2-3|TRBV28
CASRREGSRTDTQYF
TGTGCCAGCAGACGGGAGGGGTCGCGCACAGATACGCAGTATTTT
>NA|NA|TRBJ2-3|TRBV20-1
CSAGWVDTQYF
TGCAGTGCGGGATGGGTAGATACGCAGTATTTT
>TRBD1|NA|TRBJ2-7|TRBV24-1
CATSDPGQGTEQYF
TGTGCCACCAGTGACCCGGGACAGGGTACCGAGCAGTACTTC
>TRBD1|NA|TRBJ1-1|TRBV5-1
CASSSQGAPSTEAFF
TGCGCCAGCAGCAGTCAGGGGGCGCCGAGCACTGAAGCTTTCTTT
>TRBD1|NA|TRBJ1-4|TRBV3-1
CASSQDPRTGRTTNEKLFF
TGTGCCAGCAGCCAAGATCCGCGGACAGGGAGGACAACTAATGAAAAACTGTTTTTT
>TRBD1|NA|TRBJ2-1|TRBV4-1
CASSRRTGTGLYNEQFF
TGCGCCAGCAGCCGACGAACCGGGACAGGATTATACAATGAGCAGTTCTTC
>TRBD2|NA|TRBJ2-5|TRBV10-3
CAISESAGFQETQYF
TGTGCCATCAGTGAGTCAGCGGGATTCCAAGAGACCCAGTACTTC
>NA|NA|TRBJ1-1|TRBV5-1
CASSLDLGSTEAFF
TGCGCCAGCAGCTTGGATTTGGGAAGCACTGAAGCTTTCTTT
>TRBD2|NA|TRBJ2-5|TRBV7-3
CASSHGGGMRETQYF
TGTGCCAGCAGCCACGGGGGGGGGATGAGAGAGACCCAGTACTTC
>TRBD1|NA|TRBJ2-1|TRBV12-3/TRBV12-4
CASSLGDRSHNEQFF
TGTGCCAGCAGTTTAGGGGACAGGTCCCACAATGAGCAGTTCTTC
>TRBD2|NA|TRBJ2-3|TRBV6-1
CASSEALSGRGGTDTQYF
TGTGCCAGCAGTGAAGCGCTGTCAGGGCGGGGGGGCACAGATACGCAGTATTTT
>NA|NA|TRBJ1-5|TRBV12-3/TRBV12-4
CASSLDTGGQSNQPQHF
TGTGCCAGCAGTTTAGATACCGGGGGGCAAAGCAATCAGCCCCAGCATTTT
>NA|NA|TRBJ1-1|TRBV7-2
CASSRTSMNTEAFF
TGTGCCAGCAGCCGGACTTCCATGAACACTGAAGCTTTCTTT
>TRBD2|NA|TRBJ2-7|TRBV13
CASSFTGAGPYEQYF
TGTGCCAGCAGCTTCACCGGAGCGGGGCCCTACGAGCAGTACTTC
>TRBD2|NA|TRBJ2-5|TRBV27
CASRRLAGSETQYF
TGTGCCAGCAGACGTTTAGCGGGAAGCGAGACCCAGTACTTC
>NA|NA|TRBJ1-2|TRBV30
CAWTPGHIGYTF
TGTGCCTGGACCCCAGGGCATATTGGCTACACCTTC
>TRBD1|NA|TRBJ2-7|TRBV6-5
CASSYSRQGYEQYF
TGTGCCAGCAGTTACTCTAGACAGGGCTACGAGCAGTACTTC
>TRBD1|NA|TRBJ1-3|TRBV30
CAWTGQGLAGNTIYF
TGTGCCTGGACCGGACAGGGCTTGGCTGGAAACACCATATATTTT
>NA|NA|TRBJ1-6|TRBV7-9
CASTEYRAGDSPLHF
TGTGCCAGCACGGAATATCGGGCAGGGGATTCACCCCTCCACTTT
>TRBD1|NA|TRBJ2-5|TRBV6-1
CASSERTGGELETQYF
TGTGCCAGCAGTGAGCGGACAGGGGGGGAGTTGGAGACCCAGTACTTC
>TRBD2|NA|TRBJ2-1|TRBV7-2
CASSSYYPGLMFF
TGTGCCAGCAGCAGTTACTACCCGGGACTAATGTTCTTC
>NA|NA|TRBJ1-1|TRBV28
CASSYRDEAFF
TGTGCCAGCAGTTACAGGGATGAAGCTTTCTTT
>NA|NA|TRBJ2-7|TRBV28
CASWSSSYEQYF
TGTGCCAGCTGGAGTAGCTCCTACGAGCAGTACTTC
>NA|once|TRBJ2-3|TRBV30
CAWTFSYSRGDTQYF
TGTGCCTGGACCTTCTCCTACTCCCGGGGAGATACGCAGTATTTT
>NA|NA|TRBJ1-4|TRBV28
CASAGRESEKLFF
TGTGCCAGCGCCGGGAGGGAGAGTGAAAAACTGTTTTTT
>TRBD1|NA|TRBJ1-1|TRBV24-1
CATSDRGQGNTEAFF
TGTGCCACCAGTGACCGGGGACAGGGAAACACTGAAGCTTTCTTT